Listed here are 20 T cell receptor beta chains from one sample, sequenced in a study of naive and memory T cell subsets. The beta constant-region primer was an equimolar mix of two oligonucleotides covering TRBC1 and TRBC2. TCRdb reanalysed the UMI-ligation and nested PCR reads using MiXCR and keeps one entry per CDR3 protein. The sample comprises some 150,000 distinct CDR3 sequences, 15% to 20% of which are singletons, and 0.14% to 0.15% rests with the top ten. Input material: naive CD4+ T cells from blood. The receptors shown here come from a human donor in good health.

This clonotype was picked up a small number of times. J is TRBJ1-6 and V is TRBV28; TRBD1 is a possible D gene (6 bases). The CDR3 sequence is 18 residues long. V lost 3 bases to trimming and J lost 2 bases, with 17 bases between them. Per germline, CDR1 MDHEN and CDR2 SYDVKM. The CDR3 loop reads CASSLFSRTAAYNSPLHF. As DNA, the CDR3 is TGTGCCAGCAGTTTGTTTTCGCGGACAGCAGCCTATAATTCACCCCTCCACTTT.

A few counts support this clonotype. The gene calls are TRBV5-1 and TRBJ2-5; the match to TRBD2 covers 11 bases. V dropped 1 base and J dropped 2; count of bases not matched to a gene: 7. Germline V gene data show CDR1 as SGHRS and CDR2 as YFSETQ. CDR3 size: 17 residues. The chain's CDR3 is CASSLQPTSGRQETQYF. The DNA of the CDR3 is TGCGCCAGCAGCTTGCAGCCCACTAGCGGGAGACAAGAGACCCAGTACTTC.

The CDR3 region is CSALEDPASYNEQFF. CDR3 DNA: TGCAGTGCACTCGAAGACCCCGCCTCCTACAATGAGCAGTTCTTC. The rearrangement links TRBV20-1 to TRBJ2-1; D is undetermined. The V end was cut by 6 bases, the J end by 0 bases, with 15 bases between. The CDR3 consists of 15 residues. Germline V gene lookup returns CDR1 DFQATT and CDR2 SNEGSKA (reference sequence).

This clonotype was found a few times. The chain carries TRBV6-2 or TRBV6-3 and TRBJ2-6; D assignment may be TRBD1 or TRBD2 (5 bases each). The CDR3 covers 15 residues. V was cut by 6 bases and J by 4 bases, with 13 bases left in between. Germline CDR1 MNHEY, CDR2 SVGEGT. The CDR3 reads CASSRLGDGANVLTF. The CDR3 coding sequence is TGTGCCAGCAGCCGGCTGGGGGACGGGGCCAACGTCCTGACTTTC.

In its sample, this clonotype was seen a few times. The chain carries TRBV27 and TRBJ2-3; unclear D gene. CDR3 length equals 17 residues. Germline CDR1 and CDR2: MNHEY and SMNVEV (reference sequence). Trimming took off 2 bases at V and 0 bases at J, with 15 bases between the two ends. The CDR3, as DNA: TGTGCCAGCAGTTTAAAGCCTAGGACCTATAGCACAGATACGCAGTATTTT. It is translated as CASSLKPRTYSTDTQYF.

The CDR3 reads CASSWGLAGEGTQYF. The CDR3 bases are TGTGCCAGCAGTTGGGGACTAGCGGGAGAGGGGACCCAGTACTTC. This chain links TRBV12-3 or TRBV12-4 with TRBJ2-5, with 14 bases matching TRBD2. This CDR3 region has 15 residues. J was trimmed by 7 bases and V by 4 bases; bases with no gene match: 5.

The rearrangement joins TRBV11-3 to TRBJ2-5; 9 nucleotides line up with TRBD2. Germline CDR1 SGHNT, CDR2 YENEEA. The CDR3 covers 14 residues. The J segment lost 3 bases and the V segment lost 3 bases, leaving 2 bases of the junction unmatched. CDR3 in amino acids: CASSFGTSKETQYF. DNA for the CDR3: TGTGCCAGCAGCTTCGGGACTAGCAAAGAGACCCAGTACTTC. Full variable domain (missing parts from reference TRBV11-3 and TRBJ2-5): EAGVVQSPRYKIIEKKQPVAFWCNPISGHNTLYWYLQNLGQGPELLIRYENEEAVDDSQLPKDRFSAERLKGVDSTLKIQPAELGDSAVYLCASSFGTSKETQYFGPGTRLLVL.

This clonotype occurred many times. The rearrangement joins TRBV10-3 to TRBJ2-5; D is unresolved. The CDR3 runs 12 residues. Trimming took off 3 bases at V and 3 bases at J, with 5 bases between the two ends. Germline CDR1 and CDR2: ENHRY and SYGVKD. The CDR3: CAISDMKETQYF. Here the CDR3 DNA reads TGTGCCATCAGTGATATGAAAGAGACCCAGTACTTC.

The CDR3 DNA reads as TGTGCCAGTAGAGAAGGAGGGGCTCCCTTACAACAAGAGACCCAGTACTTC. Its translation is CASREGGAPLQQETQYF. The chain employs TRBV19 and TRBJ2-5; a weak D match, TRBD2 (6 bases). There are 17 residues in the CDR3. Trimming shortened V by 6 bases and J by 2 bases, and 22 bases separated the two germline ends. Germline assignment: CDR1 LNHDA and CDR2 SQIVND (reference sequence).

In this sample, this clonotype turned up a few times. This chain joins TRBV20-1 and TRBJ2-1, with D perhaps TRBD2 (6 bases). The CDR3 is 14 amino acids. V gave up 3 bases and J gave up 5 bases, with 14 bases separating them. From germline, CDR1 is DFQATT and CDR2 SNEGSKA (reference sequence). In DNA, the CDR3 is TGCAGTGCTAGGGAGGGTACCCTCCACAATGAGCAGTTCTTC. Translation gives CSAREGTLHNEQFF.

This clonotype occurred a few times. J is TRBJ2-7 and V is TRBV6-5, with 7 bases identical to TRBD1. CDR1 is MNHEY, CDR2 SVGAGI, per germline. With 5 bases clipped from V and 3 bases from J, the junction kept 10 bases outside the gene matches. The CDR3 loop spans 15 amino acids. The CDR3 region has the DNA TGTGCCAGCAGTGATACAGGGGTCGACTACTACGAGCAGTACTTC. Translated: CASSDTGVDYYEQYF.

The chain recombines TRBV20-1 with TRBJ2-7; 7 bases fit TRBD2. CDR1 DFQATT and CDR2 SNEGSKA come from the germline V gene (reference sequence). This CDR3 contains 14 residues. After removal of 6 bases from V and 5 bases from J, the junction contained 13 bases not matched to a gene. CDR3: CSAKAWLGRDEQYF. Here the CDR3 DNA reads TGCAGTGCGAAAGCGTGGCTGGGGAGGGACGAGCAGTACTTC.

There are many counts of this clonotype. The V gene is TRBV20-1, the J gene TRBJ2-5; TRBD2 matches at 14 bases. This CDR3 has 19 amino acids. J was trimmed by 1 base and V by 0 bases; bases with no gene match: 10. Germline V gene data show CDR1 as DFQATT and CDR2 as SNEGSKA (reference sequence). Here the CDR3 DNA reads TGCAGTGCTAGAGATCTTCGGACTAGCGGGGGGAGGGCCCAAGAGACCCAGTACTTC. It yields the protein CSARDLRTSGGRAQETQYF.

The J gene is TRBJ2-5, the V gene TRBV27; 8 nucleotides agree with TRBD1. The germline V gene has CDR1 MNHEY and CDR2 SMNVEV (reference sequence). The junction had 10 bases not matched to a gene; V was cut back by 8 bases and J by 5 bases. The CDR3 sequence is 14 residues long. The CDR3, as DNA: TGTGCCAGCGGACCAGCAGGGGGCGGTGAGACCCAGTACTTC. Residues: CASGPAGGGETQYF.

The V gene is TRBV25-1, the J gene TRBJ1-4, with a tentative D call TRBD1 (5 bases). CDR1 and CDR2 (germline): MGHDK, SYGVNS. This CDR3 comprises 11 residues. V lost 4 bases and J lost 16, with 13 bases in between. The CDR3 DNA reads TGTGCCAGCAGTGGACCGGGACCTCAGTTTTTT. Translation gives CASSGPGPQFF.

The table lists this clonotype with a few counts. CDR3 sequence reads: CSATGLWETQYF. The DNA of the CDR3 is TGCAGTGCTACGGGACTCTGGGAGACCCAGTACTTC. This chain uses TRBV20-1 with TRBJ2-5, with TRBD2 as a possible D gene (6 bases). This CDR3 is 12 amino acids long. The germline V gene has CDR1 DFQATT and CDR2 SNEGSKA (reference sequence). Trimming cost V 4 bases and J 5 bases, with 11 bases left between them.

This clonotype was detected only a few times. V and J are TRBV12-3 or TRBV12-4 and TRBJ2-2; a weak D match, TRBD2 (6 bases). CDR3 length: 15 amino acids. V was pared by 3 bases and J by 4 bases, with 12 bases between. CDR3 in amino acids: CASSFLGGPTGELFF. In DNA form, the CDR3 reads TGTGCCAGCAGTTTTTTAGGAGGGCCCACCGGGGAGCTGTTTTTT.

This clonotype was counted ten times or more. The chain recombines TRBV18 with TRBJ2-3; 7 bases match TRBD2. The germline CDR1 and CDR2 sequences are KGHSH and LQKENI. The CDR3 length is 18 residues. V gave up 3 bases and J gave up 3 bases; unmatched junction bases: 15. The CDR3 spells CASSPGKSGNMRTDTQYF. The CDR3 DNA sequence: TGTGCCAGCTCACCTGGGAAAAGCGGGAATATGAGGACAGATACGCAGTATTTT.

The V gene is TRBV3-1, the J gene TRBJ2-6; perhaps TRBD1 as D (6 bases). The V gene's germline CDR1 is LGHDT and CDR2 YNNKEL (reference sequence). CDR3 length: 16 residues. Trimming took off 5 bases at V and 0 bases at J, with 11 bases between the two ends. CDR3 bases: TGTGCCAGCAGCGGTACAGGGATCTCTGGGGCCAACGTCCTGACTTTC. Protein: CASSGTGISGANVLTF. The variable domain in full, completed from reference TRBV3-1 and TRBJ2-6, reads DTAVSQTPKYLVTQMGNDKSIKCEQNLGHDTMYWYKQDSKKFLKIMFSYNNKELIINETVPNRFSPKSPDKAHLNLHINSLELGDSAVYFCASSGTGISGANVLTFGAGSRLTVL.

The chain combines TRBV6-5 with TRBJ2-3; 12 nucleotides agree with TRBD2. V lost 5 bases to trimming and J lost 5 bases; unmatched junction nucleotides: 8. CDR3 size: 16 residues. Germline V gives CDR1 MNHEY, CDR2 SVGAGI. CDR3 DNA sequence: TGTGCCAGCAGTAGATCTAGCGGGAGGGCGGGAGATACGCAGTATTTT. This translates into CASSRSSGRAGDTQYF.